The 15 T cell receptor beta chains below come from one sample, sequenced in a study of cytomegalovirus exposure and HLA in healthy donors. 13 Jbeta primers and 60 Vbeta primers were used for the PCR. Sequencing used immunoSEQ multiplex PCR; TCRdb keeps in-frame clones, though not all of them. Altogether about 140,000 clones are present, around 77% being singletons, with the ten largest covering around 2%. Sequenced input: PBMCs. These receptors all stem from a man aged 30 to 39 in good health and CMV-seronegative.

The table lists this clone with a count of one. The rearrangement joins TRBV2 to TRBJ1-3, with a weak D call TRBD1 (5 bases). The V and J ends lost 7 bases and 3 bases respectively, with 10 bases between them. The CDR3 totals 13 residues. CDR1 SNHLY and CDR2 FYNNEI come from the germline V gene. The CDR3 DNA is TGTGCCAGCACGAAGGGGTATGGAAACACCATATATTTT. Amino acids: CASTKGYGNTIYF.

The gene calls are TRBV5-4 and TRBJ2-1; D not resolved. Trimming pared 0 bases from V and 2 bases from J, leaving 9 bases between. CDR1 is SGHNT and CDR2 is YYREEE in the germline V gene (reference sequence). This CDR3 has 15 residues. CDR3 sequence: CASSLGTSAYNEQFF. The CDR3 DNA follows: TGTGCCAGCAGCTTGGGAACCTCAGCCTACAATGAGCAGTTCTTC.

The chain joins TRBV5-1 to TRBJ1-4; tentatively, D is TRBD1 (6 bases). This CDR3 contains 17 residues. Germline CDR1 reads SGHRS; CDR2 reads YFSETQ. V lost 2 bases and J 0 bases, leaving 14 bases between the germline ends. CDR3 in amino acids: CASSFEENRATNEKLFF. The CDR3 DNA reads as TGCGCCAGCAGCTTCGAAGAGAACAGGGCAACTAATGAAAAACTGTTTTTT.

In nucleotides, the CDR3 is TGTGCCAGCAGTTGGGGCAGGGACTATGGCTACACCTTC. The encoded protein is CASSWGRDYGYTF. The chain links TRBV28 to TRBJ1-2; D is possibly TRBD1 (5 bases). Germline CDR1 MDHEN, CDR2 SYDVKM. Trimming pared 4 bases from V and 3 bases from J, leaving 9 bases between. CDR3 length equals 13 residues.

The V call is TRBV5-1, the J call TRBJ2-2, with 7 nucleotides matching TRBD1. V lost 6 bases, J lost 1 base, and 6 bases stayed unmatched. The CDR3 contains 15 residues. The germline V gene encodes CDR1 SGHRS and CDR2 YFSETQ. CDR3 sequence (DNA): TGCGCCAGCACCCTCGGGACAGAGAACACCGGGGAGCTGTTTTTT. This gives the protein CASTLGTENTGELFF.

The CDR3 bases are TGTGCCAGACTAGACGGGGTGTCTGGGGCCAACGTCCTGACTTTC. Translated, it gives CARLDGVSGANVLTF. This chain uses TRBV2 with TRBJ2-6, with D possibly matching TRBD2 (5 bases). CDR1 and CDR2 from the germline V gene are SNHLY and FYNNEI. Trimming pared 9 bases from V and 1 base from J, leaving 13 bases between. The CDR3 length is 15 residues. Drawing the rest from reference TRBV2 and TRBJ2-6, the complete variable domain is EPEVTQTPSHQVTQMGQEVILRCVPISNHLYFYWYRQILGQKVEFLVSFYNNEISEKSEIFDDQFSVERPDGSNFTLKIRSTKLEDSAMYFCARLDGVSGANVLTFGAGSRLTVL.

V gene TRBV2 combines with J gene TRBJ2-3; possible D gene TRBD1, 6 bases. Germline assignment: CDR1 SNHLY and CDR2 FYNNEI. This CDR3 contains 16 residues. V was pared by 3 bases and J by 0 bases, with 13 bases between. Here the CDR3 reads CASSDRGITSTDTQYF. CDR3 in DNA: TGTGCCAGCAGTGACAGGGGCATAACTAGCACAGATACGCAGTATTTT.

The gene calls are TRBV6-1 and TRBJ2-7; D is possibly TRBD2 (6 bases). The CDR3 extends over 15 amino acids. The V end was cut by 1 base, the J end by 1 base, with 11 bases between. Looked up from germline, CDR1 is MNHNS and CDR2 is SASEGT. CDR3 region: CASSEEVAVSYEQYF. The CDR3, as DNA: TGTGCCAGCAGTGAAGAGGTAGCGGTTTCCTACGAGCAGTACTTC.

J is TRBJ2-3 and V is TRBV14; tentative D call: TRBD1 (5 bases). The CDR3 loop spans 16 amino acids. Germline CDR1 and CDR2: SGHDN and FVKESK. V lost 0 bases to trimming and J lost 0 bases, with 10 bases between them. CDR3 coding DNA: TGTGCCAGCAGCCAAGACTATTGGGGCAGCACAGATACGCAGTATTTT. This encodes CASSQDYWGSTDTQYF.

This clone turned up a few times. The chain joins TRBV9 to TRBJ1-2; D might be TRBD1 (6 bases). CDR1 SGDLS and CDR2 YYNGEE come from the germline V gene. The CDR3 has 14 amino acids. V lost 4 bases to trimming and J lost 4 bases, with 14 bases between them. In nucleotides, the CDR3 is TGTGCCAGCAGCACGTCAGGGGCCGCCTATGGCTACACCTTC. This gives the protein CASSTSGAAYGYTF. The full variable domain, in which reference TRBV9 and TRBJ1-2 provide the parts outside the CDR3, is DSGVTQTPKHLITATGQRVTLRCSPRSGDLSVYWYQQSLDQGLQFLIQYYNGEERAKGNILERFSAQQFPDLHSELNLSSLELGDSALYFCASSTSGAAYGYTFGSGTRLTVV.

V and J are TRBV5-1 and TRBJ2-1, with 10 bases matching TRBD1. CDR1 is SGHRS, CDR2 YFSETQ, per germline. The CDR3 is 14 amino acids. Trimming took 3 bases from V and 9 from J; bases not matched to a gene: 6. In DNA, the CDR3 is TGCGCCAGCAGCTCGACCGGGACAGGGGTTGAGCAGTTCTTC. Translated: CASSSTGTGVEQFF.

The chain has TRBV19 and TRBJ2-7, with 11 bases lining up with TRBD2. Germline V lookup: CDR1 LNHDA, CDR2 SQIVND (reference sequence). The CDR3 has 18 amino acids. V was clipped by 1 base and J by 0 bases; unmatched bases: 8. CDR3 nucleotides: TGTGCCAGTAGTATAGTCGCTAGCGGGAGGTACATCTCCTACGAGCAGTACTTC. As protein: CASSIVASGRYISYEQYF.

CDR3 amino acids: CASSDYRTYEQYF. In nucleotides, the CDR3 is TGTGCCAGCAGTGATTACAGAACCTACGAGCAGTACTTC. The gene calls are TRBV6-1 and TRBJ2-7, with D unresolved. Germline V lookup: CDR1 MNHNS, CDR2 SASEGT. The CDR3 covers 13 residues. The V gene lost 3 bases and the J gene lost 2 bases, with 8 bases spanning the gap.

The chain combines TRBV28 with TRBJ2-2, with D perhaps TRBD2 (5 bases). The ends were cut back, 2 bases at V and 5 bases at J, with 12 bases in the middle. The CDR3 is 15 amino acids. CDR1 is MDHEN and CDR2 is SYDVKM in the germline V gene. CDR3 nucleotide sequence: TGTGCCAGCAGTTTAAGCGCCCCGGGGACCGGGGAGCTGTTTTTT. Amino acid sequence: CASSLSAPGTGELFF.

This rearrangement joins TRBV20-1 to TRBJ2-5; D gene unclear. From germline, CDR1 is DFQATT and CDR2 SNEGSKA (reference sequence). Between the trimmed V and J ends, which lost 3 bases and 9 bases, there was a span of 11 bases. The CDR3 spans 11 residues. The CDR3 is CSASPNSSQYF. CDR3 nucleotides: TGCAGTGCTAGTCCTAACAGCTCCCAGTACTTC.